A single sample is the source of the 21 T cell receptor beta chains below, sequenced in a study of OX40 agonist ivuxolimab in advanced cancers. TCRdb's table, derived via immunoSEQ multiplex PCR, lists solely in-frame clones and lacks some. Among some 5,100 clones listed, around 66% were seen once. Sequenced here: CD4+ or CD8+ T cells sorted from blood, sampled in a trial of the OX40 agonist ivuxolimab. These receptor sequences come from an adult with an advanced solid tumor such as melanoma, head and neck, liver or kidney cancer.

In its sample, this clone ranks as medium-sized. V gene TRBV2 combines with J gene TRBJ1-3; D gene unclear. Trimming removed 0 bases from V and 2 bases from J, with 5 bases in between. Germline V lookup: CDR1 SNHLY, CDR2 FYNNEI. This CDR3 spans 14 amino acids. The DNA of the CDR3 is TGTGCCAGCAGTGAAGCATGGACTGGAAACACCATATATTTT. Its protein product is CASSEAWTGNTIYF.

In its sample, this clone was seen many times. The chain recombines TRBV5-5 with TRBJ1-1; unclear D gene. Trimming left V 2 bases short and J 0 bases short, with 8 bases between. The germline CDR1 and CDR2 sequences are SGHKS and YYEKEE (reference sequence). The CDR3 is 14 residues long. CDR3 bases: TGTGCCAGCAGCTTAGGAGGAGTGAACACTGAAGCTTTCTTT. Amino acids: CASSLGGVNTEAFF.

This chain connects TRBV27 to TRBJ1-1, with D possibly matching TRBD1 (6 bases). This CDR3 comprises 13 residues. Germline-derived CDR1 and CDR2 are MNHEY and SMNVEV (reference sequence). Between the trimmed V and J ends, which lost 3 bases and 7 bases, there was a span of 12 bases. CDR3 DNA sequence: TGTGCCAGCAGTTTGGCCGGGACACATGAAGCTTTCTTT. It yields the protein CASSLAGTHEAFF.

The chain has TRBV19 and TRBJ2-3; the D gene is possibly TRBD2 (5 bases). Trimming cost V 1 base and J 5 bases, with 7 bases left between them. The CDR3 length is 13 residues. Per germline, CDR1 LNHDA and CDR2 SQIVND (reference sequence). CDR3 in amino acids: CASSIGGLDTQYF. CDR3 bases: TGTGCCAGTAGTATAGGAGGACTAGATACGCAGTATTTT.

The chain combines TRBV6-1 with TRBJ2-1; D tentatively reads TRBD1 or TRBD2 (5 bases each). This CDR3 contains 14 residues. Germline lookup yields CDR1 MNHNS and CDR2 SASEGT. V was trimmed by 1 base and J by 6 bases, leaving 10 bases between them. CDR3 residues: CASSEVEGSNEQFF. DNA of the CDR3: TGTGCCAGCAGTGAAGTAGAGGGGTCCAATGAGCAGTTCTTC.

CDR3 bases: TGTGCCAGCAGCACCACCGGGACAGCAACCTACGAGCAGTACTTC. Its protein product is CASSTTGTATYEQYF. This rearrangement joins TRBV7-9 to TRBJ2-7; 7 bases are shared with TRBD1. The J segment lost 2 bases and the V segment lost 5 bases, leaving 9 bases of the junction unmatched. The CDR3 has 15 residues. Germline CDR1 is SEHNR and CDR2 is FQNEAQ (reference sequence).

V gene TRBV4-2 combines with J gene TRBJ2-7; the match to TRBD1 covers 7 bases. The germline gives CDR1 LGHNA, CDR2 YNFKEQ. This CDR3 is 15 amino acids long. The J segment lost 2 bases and the V segment lost 1 base, leaving 5 bases of the junction unmatched. CDR3 sequence (DNA): TGTGCCAGCAGCCAAGGGACAGGTGCCACCTACGAGCAGTACTTC. This encodes CASSQGTGATYEQYF.

The V and J genes are TRBV7-2 and TRBJ2-3, with 15 bases fitting TRBD2. The CDR3 runs 18 residues. Germline CDR1 reads SGHTA; CDR2 reads FQGNSA. The trim removed 5 bases at V and 2 bases at J, leaving 8 bases unmatched. The DNA of the CDR3 is TGTGCCAGCAGCCGAGGGACTAGCGGGGGGCTCGTCACAGATACGCAGTATTTT. Protein sequence: CASSRGTSGGLVTDTQYF.

The chain couples TRBV28 to TRBJ1-2; tentative D call: TRBD1 (6 bases). The V gene's germline CDR1 is MDHEN and CDR2 SYDVKM. The CDR3 loop spans 17 amino acids. Trimming left V 5 bases short and J 1 base short, with 20 bases between. The CDR3 loop is CASSPRVPRQDNYGYTF. The CDR3, as DNA: TGTGCCAGCAGTCCCCGTGTGCCCCGACAGGATAACTATGGCTACACCTTC.

The chain has TRBV9 and TRBJ1-1, with D unclear. Germline CDR1 reads SGDLS; CDR2 reads YYNGEE. Trimming took off 7 bases at V and 5 bases at J, with 12 bases between the two ends. The CDR3 is 12 amino acids. The CDR3 nucleotides are TGTGCCAGCGGCGCAATAGGGACTGAAGCTTTCTTT. The encoded protein is CASGAIGTEAFF.

The J gene is TRBJ2-2, the V gene TRBV19; no clear D gene. Germline V lookup: CDR1 LNHDA, CDR2 SQIVND (reference sequence). CDR3 size: 12 residues. V lost 1 base, J lost 5 bases, and 2 bases lay in between. CDR3 sequence: CASSIGTGELFF. The CDR3 DNA follows: TGTGCCAGTAGTATAGGAACCGGGGAGCTGTTTTTT.

The chain is built from TRBV13 and TRBJ2-1; 12 bases are a match to TRBD1. The CDR3 is made up of 15 amino acids. Germline values: CDR1 PRHDT, CDR2 FYEKMQ (reference sequence). Unmatched junction bases numbered 1, after V lost 3 bases and J lost 4 bases. The CDR3 DNA sequence: TGTGCCAGCAGCTTGGGACAGGGGGCATACAATGAGCAGTTCTTC. Encoded protein: CASSLGQGAYNEQFF.

This chain links TRBV4-1 with TRBJ2-3; TRBD1 might be the D (5 bases). Trimming removed 4 bases from V and 5 bases from J, with 16 bases in between. This CDR3 has 15 residues. Germline assignment: CDR1 MGHRA and CDR2 YSYEKL. In DNA, the CDR3 is TGCGCCAGCAGCCTAACGCAGGGTGTTGGAGATACGCAGTATTTT. Translation: CASSLTQGVGDTQYF.

The gene calls are TRBV27 and TRBJ2-1, with D perhaps being TRBD1 or TRBD2 (5 bases each). V was trimmed by 7 bases and J by 4 bases, leaving 11 bases between them. This CDR3 spans 13 amino acids. From germline, CDR1 is MNHEY and CDR2 SMNVEV (reference sequence). The DNA of the CDR3 is TGTGCCAGCACGAGGGGCGGTTACAATGAGCAGTTCTTC. Protein sequence: CASTRGGYNEQFF.

This rearrangement joins TRBV2 to TRBJ1-1; 11 positions agree with TRBD1. V gave up 9 bases and J gave up 4 bases; unmatched junction bases: 10. Germline V CDR1 and CDR2: SNHLY, FYNNEI. CDR3 length: 15 amino acids. The CDR3 region is CARNPGQGVRTEAFF. CDR3 DNA sequence: TGTGCCAGAAACCCGGGACAGGGGGTTCGCACTGAAGCTTTCTTT.

The gene calls are TRBV7-9 and TRBJ2-5; no firm D call. V was trimmed by 4 bases and J by 8 bases, leaving 5 bases between them. Looked up from germline, CDR1 is SEHNR and CDR2 is FQNEAQ (reference sequence). The CDR3 covers 10 residues. CDR3 sequence reads: CASSSSTQYF. Here the CDR3 DNA reads TGTGCCAGCAGCTCATCTACCCAGTACTTC.

The chain uses TRBV18 and TRBJ1-4; the match to TRBD1 covers 7 bases. From germline, CDR1 is KGHSH and CDR2 LQKENI. Germline trimming cut 3 bases from V and 3 bases from J; bases unmatched to any gene: 10. The CDR3 spans 17 residues. The CDR3, as DNA: TGTGCCAGCTCACCGACAATCAGGGGGGCGGCTAATGAAAAACTGTTTTTT. It specifies CASSPTIRGAANEKLFF.

V usage is TRBV7-3 and J usage is TRBJ2-3; D gene ambiguous. V lost 8 bases, J lost 6 bases, and 15 bases lay in between. Germline V gene sequence: CDR1 SGHTA, CDR2 FQGTGA. The CDR3 extends over 13 amino acids. The CDR3 region has the DNA TGTGCCAGCGGAGAATCTTGGGGTGATACGCAGTATTTT. Amino acid sequence: CASGESWGDTQYF.

The chain couples TRBV19 to TRBJ1-1; 7 bases line up with TRBD1. The CDR3 contains 12 residues. Germline V gene sequence: CDR1 LNHDA, CDR2 SQIVND (reference sequence). V lost 7 bases, J lost 6 bases, and 5 bases stayed unmatched. The CDR3 DNA reads as TGTGCCAGTAACGGAGGGACAGCTGAAGCTTTCTTT. Translating it yields CASNGGTAEAFF.

This clone has only a few counts. The chain has TRBV2 and TRBJ2-7; a weak D match, TRBD2 (5 bases). CDR1 is SNHLY, CDR2 FYNNEI, per germline. Trimming removed 6 bases at V and 7 bases at J, with 13 bases between. The CDR3 loop spans 12 amino acids. The CDR3 region is CASRRRTREQYF. The CDR3 nucleotides read TGTGCCAGCAGGAGGAGGACGAGGGAGCAGTACTTC.

The V call is TRBV19, the J call TRBJ1-1; D uncertain. Trimming took 2 bases from V and 8 from J, leaving 12 bases between them. The germline CDR1 and CDR2 sequences are LNHDA and SQIVND (reference sequence). This CDR3 has 13 residues. The DNA of the CDR3 is TGTGCCAGTAGTATAAGGATACGGGAAGAAGCTTTCTTT. This sequence encodes CASSIRIREEAFF.